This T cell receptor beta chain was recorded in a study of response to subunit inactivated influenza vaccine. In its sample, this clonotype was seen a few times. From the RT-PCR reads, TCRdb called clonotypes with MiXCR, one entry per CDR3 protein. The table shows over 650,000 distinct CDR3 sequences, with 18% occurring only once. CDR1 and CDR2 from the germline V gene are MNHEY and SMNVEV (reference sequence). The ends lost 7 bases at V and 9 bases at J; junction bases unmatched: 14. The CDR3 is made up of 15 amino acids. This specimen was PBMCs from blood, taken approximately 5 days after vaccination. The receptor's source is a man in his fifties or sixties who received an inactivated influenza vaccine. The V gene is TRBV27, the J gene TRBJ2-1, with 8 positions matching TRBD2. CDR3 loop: CASTWVGLEGIEQFF. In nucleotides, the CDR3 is TGTGCCAGCACTTGGGTGGGACTAGAAGGGATTGAGCAGTTCTTC.